A single sample is the source of the 27 T cell receptor beta chains below, sequenced in a study of blood T cell repertoires in COVID-19 (dated by TCRdb to the early 2020s). The library came from the immunoSEQ multiplex PCR assay. The clones in this table, taken by TCRdb from immuneACCESS, are in-frame only. Not every clone is retained; where verified, under half of the shortfall comes from an unresolved V gene, and the cause of the rest is unknown. The sample table records 250,000 or so clones; 88% of these occur just once. The ten most abundant clones make up about 0.8% of the sample. Sequences were obtained from peripheral blood. These TCRs come from a woman under 40 with acute or convalescent COVID-19.

This clone was seen a handful of times. This chain joins TRBV7-9 and TRBJ1-2; perhaps TRBD1 as D (6 bases). Looked up from germline, CDR1 is SEHNR and CDR2 is FQNEAQ (reference sequence). Trimming shortened V by 9 bases and J by 8 bases, and 16 bases separated the two germline ends. The CDR3 extends over 12 amino acids. The CDR3 reads CASEGQLGGYTF. The CDR3 DNA reads TGTGCCAGTGAGGGACAATTGGGAGGCTACACCTTC.

V and J are TRBV19 and TRBJ2-7, with TRBD2 matching over 10 bases. Germline trimming cut 6 bases from V and 6 bases from J; bases unmatched to any gene: 11. This CDR3 is 15 amino acids long. Germline V gene sequence: CDR1 LNHDA, CDR2 SQIVND (reference sequence). Here the CDR3 DNA reads TGTGCCAGTAGACAAGCGGGAGGGGGTGCGTCCGAGCAGTACTTC. Translation: CASRQAGGGASEQYF.

This chain joins TRBV5-8 and TRBJ1-4, with 7 positions matching TRBD1. This CDR3 contains 14 residues. The germline gives CDR1 SGHTS, CDR2 YDEGEE. The junction had 8 bases not matched to a gene; V was cut back by 4 bases and J by 8 bases. The DNA for the CDR3 is TGTGCCAGCAGCGTGGACAGGAGAAGGGAAAAACTGTTTTTT. Translated, it gives CASSVDRRREKLFF.

This clone was seen only a few times. This chain links TRBV30 with TRBJ1-6; 9 bases map to TRBD1. The germline V gene encodes CDR1 GTSNPN and CDR2 SVGIG (reference sequence). This CDR3 region has 15 residues. After removal of 1 base from V and 7 bases from J, the junction contained 5 bases not matched to a gene. The CDR3 DNA sequence: TGTGCCTGGAGTGCGGACAGGGGTTCGAATTCACCCCTCCACTTT. Translated: CAWSADRGSNSPLHF. Full variable domain (missing parts from reference TRBV30 and TRBJ1-6): SQTIHQWPATLVQPVGSPLSLECTVEGTSNPNLYWYRQAAGRGLQLLFYSVGIGQISSEVPQNLSASRPQDRQFILSSKKLLLSDSGFYLCAWSADRGSNSPLHFGNGTRLTVT.

The chain carries TRBV10-3 and TRBJ1-3; 8 bases agree with TRBD1. The CDR3 has 13 residues. Losses at the gene ends were 6 bases for V and 2 bases for J; bases not matched to a gene: 0. From germline, CDR1 is ENHRY and CDR2 SYGVKD. CDR3 loop: CAIRTGAGNTIYF. The CDR3 nucleotides read TGTGCCATCAGGACAGGGGCTGGAAACACCATATATTTT.

This chain joins TRBV12-3 or TRBV12-4 and TRBJ2-1; tentative D call: TRBD1 (5 bases). CDR3 length equals 13 residues. Trimming pared 4 bases from V and 7 bases from J, leaving 11 bases between. CDR3 DNA: TGTGCCAGCAGTTCAGGGTTTCGGAATGAGCAGTTCTTC. Protein: CASSSGFRNEQFF.

This chain links TRBV19 with TRBJ2-4; 7 bases are shared with TRBD2. Germline CDR1 reads LNHDA; CDR2 reads SQIVND (reference sequence). The CDR3 sequence is 16 residues long. Unmatched junction bases numbered 4, after V lost 2 bases and J lost 0 bases. In nucleotides, the CDR3 is TGTGCCAGTAGTATAATGGGAGGGAGAGCCAAAAACATTCAGTACTTC. Protein sequence: CASSIMGGRAKNIQYF.

This chain joins TRBV7-2 and TRBJ2-3; 8 nucleotides line up with TRBD2. Looked up from germline, CDR1 is SGHTA and CDR2 is FQGNSA. The CDR3 is 16 residues long. V was pared by 3 bases and J by 1 base, with 6 bases of the junction left unmatched. CDR3 DNA sequence: TGTGCCAGCAGCTTTAGAACTAGCGGACGCACAGATACGCAGTATTTT. This encodes CASSFRTSGRTDTQYF.

The CDR3 DNA sequence: TGTGCCAGTAATCAGGACAGGAGGAGCAATGAGCAGTTCTTC. Protein product: CASNQDRRSNEQFF. The V and J genes are TRBV19 and TRBJ2-1, with 7 bases lining up with TRBD1. Germline V CDR1 and CDR2: LNHDA, SQIVND (reference sequence). CDR3 length: 14 amino acids. The J segment lost 6 bases and the V segment lost 7 bases, leaving 9 bases of the junction unmatched.

V gene TRBV24-1 combines with J gene TRBJ2-4; 8 nucleotides agree with TRBD1. This CDR3 region has 16 residues. CDR1 is KGHDR and CDR2 is SFDVKD in the germline V gene. V lost 7 bases and J lost 0; bases outside the gene matches: 7. The CDR3 region is CATRHRGNAAKNIQYF. The CDR3 coding sequence is TGTGCCACCAGACACAGGGGGAACGCAGCCAAAAACATTCAGTACTTC.

Only a few counts were recorded for this clone. The rearrangement links TRBV27 to TRBJ1-4; the D gene is possibly TRBD1 (6 bases). V lost 4 bases and J 6 bases, leaving 9 bases between the germline ends. Germline loops: CDR1 MNHEY, CDR2 SMNVEV (reference sequence). The CDR3 length is 13 residues. The CDR3 loop reads CASSSPGDEKLFF. CDR3 DNA sequence: TGTGCCAGCAGTTCCCCAGGGGATGAAAAACTGTTTTTT.

The chain couples TRBV5-1 to TRBJ2-7; D call uncertain. Germline V gives CDR1 SGHRS, CDR2 YFSETQ. Trimming took off 1 base at V and 0 bases at J, with 11 bases between the two ends. The CDR3 loop spans 15 amino acids. CDR3 residues: CASSLRLDSSYEQYF. The CDR3 bases are TGCGCCAGCAGCTTGAGGCTAGATTCCTCCTACGAGCAGTACTTC.

The chain has TRBV19 and TRBJ2-7, with a possible D match to TRBD1 (7 bases). Looked up from germline, CDR1 is LNHDA and CDR2 is SQIVND (reference sequence). This CDR3 has 13 amino acids. V was pared by 3 bases and J by 6 bases, with 12 bases between. CDR3 residues: CASSMDRRAEQYF. Written as DNA, the CDR3 is TGTGCCAGTAGTATGGACAGGAGGGCCGAGCAGTACTTC. Together with reference TRBV19 and TRBJ2-7, the CDR3 gives the full variable domain: DGGITQSPKYLFRKEGQNVTLSCEQNLNHDAMYWYRQDPGQGLRLIYYSQIVNDFQKGDIAEGYSVSREKKESFPLTVTSAQKNPTAFYLCASSMDRRAEQYFGPGTRLTVT.

A few counts support this clone. CDR3 nucleotide sequence: TGTGCCAGCGCGGTCGTCGTCGGCTTTTCCTACGAGCAGTACTTC. As protein: CASAVVVGFSYEQYF. The gene calls are TRBV6-5 and TRBJ2-7; the D is unclear. This CDR3 is 15 amino acids long. Germline CDR1 MNHEY, CDR2 SVGAGI. The ends were cut back, 8 bases at V and 1 base at J, with 18 bases in the middle.

This chain joins TRBV4-1 and TRBJ2-5, with D maybe TRBD2 (6 bases). Trimming left V 3 bases short and J 4 bases short, with 18 bases between. Germline V CDR1 and CDR2: MGHRA, YSYEKL. There are 16 residues in the CDR3. The CDR3 nucleotides read TGCGCCAGCAGCCATGGGGACTCTTGGGGCACAGAGACCCAGTACTTC. Its protein is CASSHGDSWGTETQYF.

The chain joins TRBV4-3 to TRBJ1-4, with D maybe TRBD1 (5 bases). Germline V gene lookup returns CDR1 LGHNA and CDR2 YSLEER. The ends were cut back, 4 bases at V and 11 bases at J, with 23 bases in the middle. The CDR3 totals 16 residues. The CDR3 DNA sequence: TGCGCCAGCAGCCGGAATACTCAAGGGCTCAAGGGGAAACTGTTTTTT. Amino acid sequence: CASSRNTQGLKGKLFF.

The chain combines TRBV7-9 with TRBJ2-6; D gene uncertain. CDR3 size: 17 residues. Germline CDR1 reads SEHNR; CDR2 reads FQNEAQ (reference sequence). The V and J ends lost 5 bases and 2 bases respectively, with 16 bases between them. The CDR3 bases are TGTGCCAGCAGCCCTCAGGCCACATCTACTGGGGCCAACGTCCTGACTTTC. Translating it yields CASSPQATSTGANVLTF.

The J gene is TRBJ1-1, the V gene TRBV5-1; 7 nucleotides align to TRBD1. This CDR3 is 15 amino acids long. V trimming: 4 bases; J trimming: 3 bases; junction bases outside the gene matches: 9. In germline, CDR1 is SGHRS, CDR2 YFSETQ. The CDR3 DNA sequence: TGCGCCAGCAGCCCTAAGACAGGGAAGGACACTGAAGCTTTCTTT. Its protein product is CASSPKTGKDTEAFF.

The genes are TRBV5-1 and TRBJ2-7; TRBD1 matches at 10 bases. V shed 4 bases, J shed 7 bases, and the junction held 11 bases outside the gene matches. CDR1 SGHRS and CDR2 YFSETQ come from the germline V gene. This CDR3 spans 15 amino acids. CDR3 sequence: CASSGGQGRITEQYF. The DNA of the CDR3 is TGCGCCAGCAGCGGGGGACAGGGGAGGATTACGGAGCAGTACTTC. Drawing the rest from reference TRBV5-1 and TRBJ2-7, the complete variable domain is KAGVTQTPRYLIKTRGQQVTLSCSPISGHRSVSWYQQTPGQGLQFLFEYFSETQRNKGNFPGRFSGRQFSNSRSEMNVSTLELGDSALYLCASSGGQGRITEQYFGPGTRLTVT.

The gene calls are TRBV30 and TRBJ2-5; D is unclear. V was pared by 0 bases and J by 5 bases, with 7 bases between. The CDR3 totals 12 residues. Germline values: CDR1 GTSNPN, CDR2 SVGIG (reference sequence). The CDR3 spells CAWSVSPETQYF. CDR3 DNA: TGTGCCTGGAGTGTATCCCCGGAGACCCAGTACTTC.

The chain couples TRBV29-1 to TRBJ1-5; D gene unclear. The CDR3 runs to 15 residues. The V and J ends lost 4 bases and 5 bases respectively, with 18 bases between them. Germline CDR1 and CDR2: SQVTM and ANQGSEA. Here the CDR3 reads CSVVGRISGDQPQHF. The CDR3, as DNA: TGCAGCGTTGTGGGCAGGATCAGCGGAGATCAGCCCCAGCATTTT.

This clone occurred a few times. The chain links TRBV19 to TRBJ2-1; 11 positions agree with TRBD2. CDR3 length equals 14 residues. Germline values: CDR1 LNHDA, CDR2 SQIVND (reference sequence). V was pared by 10 bases and J by 5 bases, with 7 bases of the junction left unmatched. The CDR3 is CATLAGGYDNEQFF. The CDR3 DNA sequence: TGTGCCACCTTAGCGGGAGGGTACGACAATGAGCAGTTCTTC.

V gene TRBV6-2 or TRBV6-3 combines with J gene TRBJ2-1, with 12 bases lining up with TRBD2. This CDR3 comprises 13 residues. Germline assignment: CDR1 MNHEY and CDR2 SVGEGT. With V trimmed by 6 bases and J by 13 bases, 7 bases remained unmatched. CDR3 in DNA: TGTGCCAGCAGCTGGACTAGCGGGGCCGCTCAGTTCTTC. This encodes CASSWTSGAAQFF.

The genes are TRBV18 and TRBJ1-5; D uncertain. Per germline, CDR1 KGHSH and CDR2 LQKENI. Trimming cost V 3 bases and J 0 bases, with 9 bases left between them. This CDR3 is 15 amino acids long. CDR3 region: CASSPRGNSNQPQHF. The CDR3 DNA reads as TGTGCCAGCTCACCGAGAGGAAATAGCAATCAGCCCCAGCATTTT.

This chain uses TRBV9 with TRBJ2-7; 8 positions agree with TRBD1. CDR1 and CDR2 (germline): SGDLS, YYNGEE. With V trimmed by 0 bases and J by 3 bases, 5 bases remained unmatched. This CDR3 spans 15 amino acids. The CDR3 nucleotides read TGTGCCAGCAGCGTAGCCCAGGGGGCGGTCTACGAGCAGTACTTC. Its protein product is CASSVAQGAVYEQYF.

This chain uses TRBV29-1 with TRBJ1-3, with D uncertain. CDR1 is SQVTM, CDR2 ANQGSEA, per germline. This CDR3 is built from 12 residues. The V gene lost 6 bases and the J gene lost 0 bases, with 6 bases spanning the gap. The DNA for the CDR3 is TGCAGCGTGCGATCCTCTGGAAACACCATATATTTT. It encodes CSVRSSGNTIYF.

The chain recombines TRBV20-1 with TRBJ2-5; D remains ambiguous. Trimming left V 3 bases short and J 1 base short, with 9 bases between. Germline V gene data show CDR1 as DFQATT and CDR2 as SNEGSKA (reference sequence). This CDR3 region has 13 residues. The CDR3: CSASGLIQETQYF. DNA of the CDR3: TGCAGTGCTAGTGGGCTGATCCAAGAGACCCAGTACTTC.